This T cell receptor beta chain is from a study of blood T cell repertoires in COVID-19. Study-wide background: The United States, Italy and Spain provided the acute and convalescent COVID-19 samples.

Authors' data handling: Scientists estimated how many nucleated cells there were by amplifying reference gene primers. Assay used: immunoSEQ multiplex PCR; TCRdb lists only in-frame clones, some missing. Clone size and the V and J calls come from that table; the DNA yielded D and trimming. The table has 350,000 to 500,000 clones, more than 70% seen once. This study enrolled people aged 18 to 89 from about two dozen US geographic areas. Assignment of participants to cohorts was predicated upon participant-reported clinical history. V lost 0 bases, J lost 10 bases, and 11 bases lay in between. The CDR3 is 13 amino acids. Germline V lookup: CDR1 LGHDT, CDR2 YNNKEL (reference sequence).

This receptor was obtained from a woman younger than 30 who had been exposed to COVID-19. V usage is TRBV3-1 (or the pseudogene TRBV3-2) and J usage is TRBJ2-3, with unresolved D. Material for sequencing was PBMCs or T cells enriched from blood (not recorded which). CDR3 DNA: TGTGCCAGCAGCCAAGACTGGCCCCATGCGCAGTATTTT. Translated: CASSQDWPHAQYF.